The clone carrying this T cell receptor beta chain has more than one count but fewer than ten. The sample holds other DNA sequences that translate to the same CDR3. The sample originates from a study of blood T cell repertoires in COVID-19. Study-wide context: There were acute and convalescent COVID-19 samples, and they came from the United States, Italy and Spain. PBMCs, B-cell-depleted T cells, or T cells provided the cDNA or gDNA that made up the material.

Under the authors' procedure: The authors estimated nucleated cell counts from reference gene primer amplification. Some clones are missing from TCRdb's copy, which holds only in-frame ones; the method was immunoSEQ multiplex PCR. V and J calls and clone size follow that table, whereas D and trimming were derived from the DNA. This sample has 260,000 or so clones, with 80% to 90% found just once. The CDR3 is 12 amino acids. V lost 5 bases and J lost 5, with 9 bases in between. Germline V gene data show CDR1 as SGHTA and CDR2 as FQGNSA. The sequence came from a woman aged 65 to 85 with acute or convalescent COVID-19. Material for sequencing was peripheral blood. The chain combines TRBV7-2 with TRBJ1-2; D remains unclear. CDR3: CASSPTGYGYTF. As DNA, the CDR3 is TGTGCCAGCAGCCCGACGGGGTATGGCTACACCTTC.